The 9 T cell receptor beta chains in this list originate from one sample, sequenced in a study of low-dose radiotherapy and immunotherapy resistance in tumors. Time point here: before trial treatment. Using a constant-region primer together with a V-primer adapter, TCRs were subjected to 20 to 25 PCR cycles of amplification. TCRdb analysed the reads with MiXCR anew, one entry per CDR3 protein. This sample yields about 50,000 distinct CDR3 sequences, of which 10% to 15% are seen a single time; approximately 6.2% belongs to the top ten. Sequencing was performed on PBMCs, taken before treatment. These receptors were taken from a female donor with ovarian cancer.

This clonotype was seen many times. V usage is TRBV29-1 and J usage is TRBJ1-1; no clear D. V lost 3 bases and J lost 5, with 4 bases in between. Germline CDR1 and CDR2: SQVTM and ANQGSEA. The CDR3 spans 10 residues. As DNA, the CDR3 is TGCAGCGTTGATCCGACTGAAGCTTTCTTT. Amino acid sequence: CSVDPTEAFF.

The V call is TRBV20-1, the J call TRBJ2-3; 7 nucleotides match TRBD2. V trimming: 0 bases; J trimming: 0 bases; junction bases outside the gene matches: 3. CDR3 size: 15 residues. In germline, CDR1 is DFQATT, CDR2 SNEGSKA (reference sequence). The CDR3 DNA is TGCAGTGCTAGAGAATTTAGCGGGAGCACAGATACGCAGTATTTT. Translation: CSAREFSGSTDTQYF.

There are many counts of this clonotype. CDR3 loop: CASSSLAPVGDTQYF. The CDR3 DNA sequence: TGTGCCAGCAGCTCCTTGGCCCCGGTTGGAGATACGCAGTATTTT. The chain uses TRBV7-6 and TRBJ2-3; D not resolved. This CDR3 has 15 amino acids. V was pared by 4 bases and J by 5 bases, with 16 bases between. Germline V gene data show CDR1 as SGHVS and CDR2 as FNYEAQ.

This clonotype occurred many times. V gene TRBV7-3 combines with J gene TRBJ2-1, with D possibly TRBD2 on 6 matching bases. CDR3 length: 13 residues. Germline V gene data show CDR1 as SGHTA and CDR2 as FQGTGA. The germline V and J ends were trimmed by 4 bases and 4 bases, with 8 bases remaining between them. In DNA, the CDR3 is TGTGCCAGCAGCTGGGGACTTTACAATGAGCAGTTCTTC. Translated: CASSWGLYNEQFF.

This clonotype was counted at least ten times. V gene TRBV3-1 combines with J gene TRBJ2-7; D is unresolved. Germline V lookup: CDR1 LGHDT, CDR2 YNNKEL (reference sequence). The CDR3 covers 12 residues. The V gene lost 2 bases and the J gene lost 5 bases, with 7 bases spanning the gap. CDR3 protein: CASSQPTDEQYF. CDR3 sequence (DNA): TGTGCCAGCAGCCAACCGACGGACGAGCAGTACTTC.

For this clonotype: This likely traces to a read error, being one base from a far larger clone. This chain joins TRBV5-5 and TRBJ2-7, with unresolved D. Looked up from germline, CDR1 is SGHKS and CDR2 is YYEKEE (reference sequence). The CDR3 is 13 amino acids. This CDR3 reads CASSFDAANEQYF. The CDR3 DNA reads as TGCGCCAGCAGCTTCGACGCGGCCAACGAGCAGTACTTC.

This clonotype has at least ten counts. The chain is built from TRBV19 and TRBJ1-3, with D perhaps matching TRBD1 (6 bases). Per germline, CDR1 LNHDA and CDR2 SQIVND (reference sequence). V was cut by 1 base and J by 2 bases, with 21 bases left in between. The length of the CDR3 is 19 residues. CDR3 DNA sequence: TGTGCCAGTAGTATAGTCTCGGGACATCACAATCCGGCTGGAAACACCATATATTTT. Residues: CASSIVSGHHNPAGNTIYF.

At least ten counts were recorded for this clonotype. The V and J genes are TRBV10-3 and TRBJ2-3; 8 bases map to TRBD2. V lost 3 bases, J lost 5 bases, and 7 bases stayed unmatched. Germline CDR1 ENHRY, CDR2 SYGVKD. The CDR3 consists of 15 residues. This CDR3 is CAISDKRELRDTQYF. The DNA of the CDR3 is TGTGCCATCAGTGATAAGCGGGAGTTGCGAGATACGCAGTATTTT.

This clonotype was observed at least ten times. This sequence joins TRBV30 and TRBJ2-2; no clear D gene. The germline V gene has CDR1 GTSNPN and CDR2 SVGIG (reference sequence). V lost 4 bases to trimming and J lost 3 bases, with 12 bases between them. The CDR3 extends over 14 amino acids. In DNA form, the CDR3 reads TGTGCCTGGAATCCGGGCCAGGACACCGGGGAGCTGTTTTTT. Translated, it gives CAWNPGQDTGELFF.